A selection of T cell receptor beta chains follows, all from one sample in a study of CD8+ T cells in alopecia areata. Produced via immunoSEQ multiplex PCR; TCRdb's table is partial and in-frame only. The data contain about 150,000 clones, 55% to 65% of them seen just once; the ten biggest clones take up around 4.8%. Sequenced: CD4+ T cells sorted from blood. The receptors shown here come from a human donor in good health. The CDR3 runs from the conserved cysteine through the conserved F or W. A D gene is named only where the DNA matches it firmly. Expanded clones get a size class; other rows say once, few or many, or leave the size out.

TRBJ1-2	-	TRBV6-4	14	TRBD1	TGTGCCAGCAGTCCGGGACAGGGGTTATATGGCTACACCTTC	CASSPGQGLYGYTF
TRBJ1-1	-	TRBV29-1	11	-	TGCAGCGTTCCGACCTACACTGAAGCTTTCTTT	CSVPTYTEAFF
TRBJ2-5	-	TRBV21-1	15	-	TGTGCCAGCAGCAAAGGGCAGGGGGACCAAGAGACCCAGTACTTC	CASSKGQGDQETQYF
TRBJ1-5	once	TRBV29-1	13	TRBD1	TGCAGCGCTCAACAGGGGTTAGAACAGCCCCAGCATTTT	CSAQQGLEQPQHF
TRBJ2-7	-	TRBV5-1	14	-	TGCGCCAGCAGCTTAGGTACTGGACTCTACGAGCAGTACTTC	CASSLGTGLYEQYF
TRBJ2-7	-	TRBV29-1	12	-	TGCAGCGTCCGTGAGGTGATTGGCGAGCAGTACTTC	CSVREVIGEQYF
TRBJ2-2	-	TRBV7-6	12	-	TGTGCAACCGAGGCGGACACCGGGGAGCTGTTTTTT	CATEADTGELFF
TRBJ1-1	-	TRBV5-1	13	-	TGCGCCAGCAGCTTGCTGGGCAACACTGAAGCTTTCTTT	CASSLLGNTEAFF
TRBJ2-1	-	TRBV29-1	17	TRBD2	TGCAGCGTGGGGACAGTGATGGGACTAGCGAATTACAATGAGCAGTTCTTC	CSVGTVMGLANYNEQFF
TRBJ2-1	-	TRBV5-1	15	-	TGCGCCAGCAGCTTGGACGCGACTAGAGTAAGTGAGCAGTTCTTC	CASSLDATRVSEQFF
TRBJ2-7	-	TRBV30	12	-	TGTGCCTGGAGGGGGGACGTCCACGAGCAGTACTTC	CAWRGDVHEQYF
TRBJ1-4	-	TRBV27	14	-	TGTGCCAGCAGACAACAGGGTGGGGATGAAAAACTGTTTTTT	CASRQQGGDEKLFF
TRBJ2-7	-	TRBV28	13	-	TGTGCCAGCAGTTTAGCGGGAATGCCCGAGCAGTACTTC	CASSLAGMPEQYF
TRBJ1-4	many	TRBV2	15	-	TGTGCCAGCAGTGAAGGGGACTTTTTCCCAGAAAAACTGTTTTTT	CASSEGDFFPEKLFF
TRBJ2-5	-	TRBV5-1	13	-	TGCGCCAGCAGCCGGGCCACTCAAGAGACCCAGTACTTC	CASSRATQETQYF
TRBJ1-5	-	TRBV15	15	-	TGTGCCACCAGCAGAGATCCGGGCAACGGTCAGCCCCAGCATTTT	CATSRDPGNGQPQHF
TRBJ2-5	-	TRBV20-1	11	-	TGCAGTGCCCGGGACACTCAGACCCAGTACTTC	CSARDTQTQYF
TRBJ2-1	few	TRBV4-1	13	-	TGCGCCAGCAGCCAAGACCTAGACCTTGAGCAGTTCTTC	CASSQDLDLEQFF
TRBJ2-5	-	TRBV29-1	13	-	TGCAGCGTTGAATTCGCAGCGGGAGAGACCCAGTACTTC	CSVEFAAGETQYF
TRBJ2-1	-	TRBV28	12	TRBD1	TGTGCCAGCAGTGGGACAGCCAATGAGCAGTTCTTC	CASSGTANEQFF
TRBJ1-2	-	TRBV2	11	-	TGTGCCAGCAGAGAGGCACAGCTCTACACCTTC	CASREAQLYTF
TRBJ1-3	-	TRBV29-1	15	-	TGCAGCGTTTCGGCCAGTCCTAGCTCTGGAAACACCATATATTTT	CSVSASPSSGNTIYF
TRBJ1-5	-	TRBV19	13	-	TGTGCCAGTAGTATGTCCCACGGTCAGCCCCAGCATTTT	CASSMSHGQPQHF
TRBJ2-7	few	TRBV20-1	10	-	TGCAGTCCCAAGGCGTACGAGCAGTACTTC	CSPKAYEQYF
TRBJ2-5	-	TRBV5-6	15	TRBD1	TGTGCCAGCAGCTACTTGGACAGGGACCAAGAGACCCAGTACTTC	CASSYLDRDQETQYF
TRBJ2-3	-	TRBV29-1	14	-	TGCAGCGTTAAGCGGTACTCTAGCACAGATACGCAGTATTTT	CSVKRYSSTDTQYF
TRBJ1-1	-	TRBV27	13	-	TGTGCCAGCAGTTTATTGGCTACCACTGAAGCTTTCTTT	CASSLLATTEAFF
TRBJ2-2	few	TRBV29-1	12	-	TGCAGCGTCCGACAGTACACCGGGGAGCTGTTTTTT	CSVRQYTGELFF
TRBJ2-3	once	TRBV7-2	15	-	TGTGCCAGCCCCGGACTGGGCTTTTTTTCGGATACGCAGTATTTT	CASPGLGFFSDTQYF
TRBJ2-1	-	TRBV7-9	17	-	TGTGCCAGCAGCTTAGGTTCACTGGGACGCAAATACAATGAGCAGTTCTTC	CASSLGSLGRKYNEQFF
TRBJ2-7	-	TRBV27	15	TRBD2	TGTGCCAGCAGTTACGTAGCGGGAGCGTCCTACGAGCAGTACTTC	CASSYVAGASYEQYF
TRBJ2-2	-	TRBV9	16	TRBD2	TGTGCCAGCAGCGTAGCAGCAGGGAGGGGCACCGGGGAGCTGTTTTTT	CASSVAAGRGTGELFF